Below, 10 T cell receptor beta chains from the same sample are listed, as sequenced in a study of OX40 agonist ivuxolimab in advanced cancers. The library was made by the immunoSEQ multiplex PCR assay. TCRdb obtained this table from immuneACCESS and retained in-frame rearrangements with V and J assigned. These tables miss some clones; where compared with another copy, unresolved V genes account for less than half of the shortfall, and the remainder is unexplained. The sample table shows tens of thousands of clones, and 86% are seen once. Together, the top ten hold 1.2% of the sample. The material sequenced was CD4+ or CD8+ T cells sorted from blood, taken in a trial of the OX40 agonist ivuxolimab. All receptors come from an adult with an advanced solid tumor such as melanoma, head and neck, liver or kidney cancer.

V usage is TRBV18 and J usage is TRBJ1-5; D may be TRBD1 (5 bases). The CDR3 spans 21 residues. The V gene's germline CDR1 is KGHSH and CDR2 LQKENI. V lost 3 bases to trimming and J lost 2 bases, with 29 bases between them. The CDR3 here is CASSPNPRGSAGQDGNQPQHF. The CDR3 DNA reads as TGTGCCAGCTCACCCAACCCCCGGGGGTCGGCGGGGCAGGATGGCAATCAGCCCCAGCATTTT. Full variable domain (missing parts from reference TRBV18 and TRBJ1-5): NAGVMQNPRHLVRRRGQEARLRCSPMKGHSHVYWYRQLPEEGLKFMVYLQKENIIDESGMPKERFSAEFPKEGPSILRIQQVVRGDSAAYFCASSPNPRGSAGQDGNQPQHFGDGTRLSIL.

This sequence joins TRBV18 and TRBJ1-1; D remains ambiguous. CDR1 and CDR2 from the germline V gene are KGHSH and LQKENI. This CDR3 is 16 amino acids long. V was clipped by 1 base and J by 2 bases, with 14 bases between them. The CDR3 DNA reads as TGTGCCAGCTCACCACTTGTTCTAGGGAGCAACACTGAAGCTTTCTTT. Translation: CASSPLVLGSNTEAFF.

CDR3 loop: CASRGQGLRMQPQHF. The CDR3 DNA follows: TGTGCCAGCAGGGGCCAGGGGCTACGTATGCAGCCCCAGCATTTT. This rearrangement joins TRBV6-1 to TRBJ1-5; a weak D match, TRBD1 (6 bases). V was trimmed by 6 bases and J by 7 bases, leaving 19 bases between them. This CDR3 contains 15 residues. CDR1 is MNHNS and CDR2 is SASEGT in the germline V gene.

CDR3 amino acids: CASSAGQTYGYTF. DNA of the CDR3: TGTGCCAGCAGTGCCGGACAGACCTATGGCTACACCTTC. The V and J genes are TRBV2 and TRBJ1-2, with D possibly TRBD1 on 6 matching bases. CDR3 length equals 13 residues. Germline loops: CDR1 SNHLY, CDR2 FYNNEI. The V and J ends lost 4 bases and 4 bases respectively, with 10 bases between them.

This clone turned up a few times. This chain links TRBV5-1 with TRBJ2-1; the match to TRBD2 covers 9 bases. This CDR3 contains 20 residues. CDR1 and CDR2 from the germline V gene are SGHRS and YFSETQ. Germline trimming cut 0 bases from V and 0 bases from J; bases unmatched to any gene: 13. CDR3 sequence reads: CASSLEAGLAGRRSYNEQFF. The DNA of the CDR3 is TGCGCCAGCAGCTTGGAGGCGGGGCTAGCGGGGCGCCGCTCCTACAATGAGCAGTTCTTC.

This sequence joins TRBV5-5 and TRBJ1-1; D is undetermined. There are 14 residues in the CDR3. Germline V gene data show CDR1 as SGHKS and CDR2 as YYEKEE (reference sequence). V gave up 1 base and J gave up 0 bases, with 7 bases separating them. CDR3 amino acids: CASSLRVLNTEAFF. CDR3 DNA: TGTGCCAGCAGCTTGAGGGTTCTGAACACTGAAGCTTTCTTT.

V usage is TRBV6-1 and J usage is TRBJ2-7, with 7 bases identical to TRBD1. Germline CDR1 reads MNHNS; CDR2 reads SASEGT. The CDR3 has 14 residues. Trimming took 7 bases from V and 3 from J; bases not matched to a gene: 9. CDR3 DNA sequence: TGTGCCAGCACCTTGACAGGGTCTATCTACGAGCAGTACTTC. This encodes CASTLTGSIYEQYF.

The chain is built from TRBV7-2 and TRBJ1-4; 7 bases are a match to TRBD1. CDR1 is SGHTA, CDR2 FQGNSA, per germline. The ends lost 3 bases at V and 7 bases at J; junction bases unmatched: 8. The CDR3 runs to 15 residues. As DNA, the CDR3 is TGTGCCAGCAGCTTTAAGACAGGGCCGGGTGAAAAACTGTTTTTT. It specifies CASSFKTGPGEKLFF.

The rearrangement joins TRBV6-1 to TRBJ1-5; TRBD1 is a possible D gene (5 bases). Between the trimmed V and J ends, which lost 3 bases and 3 bases, there was a span of 12 bases. In germline, CDR1 is MNHNS, CDR2 SASEGT. This CDR3 is built from 15 residues. CDR3 residues: CASSDPRVTNQPQHF. The CDR3 nucleotides read TGTGCCAGCAGTGACCCCAGGGTGACCAATCAGCCCCAGCATTTT.

The rearrangement uses TRBV7-2 and TRBJ2-3; 8 bases are a match to TRBD1. This CDR3 comprises 14 residues. After removal of 2 bases from V and 6 bases from J, the junction contained 4 bases not matched to a gene. CDR1 SGHTA and CDR2 FQGNSA come from the germline V gene. CDR3: CASSLRQGADTQYF. In DNA form, the CDR3 reads TGTGCCAGCAGCTTACGGCAGGGGGCGGATACGCAGTATTTT. Drawing the rest from reference TRBV7-2 and TRBJ2-3, the complete variable domain is GAGVSQSPSNKVTEKGKDVELRCDPISGHTALYWYRQSLGQGLEFLIYFQGNSAPDKSGLPSDRFSAERTGGSVSTLTIQRTQQEDSAVYLCASSLRQGADTQYFGPGTRLTVL.